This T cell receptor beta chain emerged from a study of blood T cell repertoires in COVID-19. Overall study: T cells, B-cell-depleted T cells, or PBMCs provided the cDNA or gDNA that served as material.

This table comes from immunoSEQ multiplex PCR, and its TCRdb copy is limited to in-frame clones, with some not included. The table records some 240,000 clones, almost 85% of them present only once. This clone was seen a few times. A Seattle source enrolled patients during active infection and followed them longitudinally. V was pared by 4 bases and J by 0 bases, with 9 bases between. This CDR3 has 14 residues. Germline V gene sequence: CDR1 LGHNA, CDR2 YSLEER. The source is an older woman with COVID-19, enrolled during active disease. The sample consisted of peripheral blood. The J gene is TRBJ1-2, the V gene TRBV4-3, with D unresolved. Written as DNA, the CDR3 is TGCGCCAGCAGCCCGAGCGGGGCTAACTATGGCTACACCTTC. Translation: CASSPSGANYGYTF.